The clone carrying this TCR beta chain occurred once. Antigen: not known. The CDR3 loop spans 18 amino acids. Trimming removed 4 bases from V and 9 bases from J; junction bases left unmatched: 15. CDR1 is MNHEY, CDR2 SVGAGI, per germline. This sample was included in a study of blood T cells in healthy people across ages. Turning to the study itself: Template switching caught about one barcoded beta molecule for each two T cells. Notes on the study in general: Researchers report that TCR beta diversity correlated strongly with naive T cell percentage.

A second about 6 to 12 cycle PCR used barcoded and J-beta primers. There were at least 2.5 million CDR3-containing paired-end reads obtained from each sample. TCRdb analysed the 5' RACE reads with MiXCR anew, one entry per CDR3 protein. The data contain about 800,000 distinct CDR3 sequences, around 25% of them singletons. A further study also used this sample, focusing on T cells of mothers and their children.

The sample comprised blood. The chain has TRBV6-5 and TRBJ2-1; 13 nucleotides align to TRBD2. This receptor was obtained from a boy younger than 18 in good health. The CDR3 DNA sequence: TGTGCCAGCAGTTCCCCTACTAGCGGGGGGGCCTCTGGCGTTGAGCAGTTCTTC. Its protein product is CASSSPTSGGASGVEQFF.